One sample yielded the 32 T cell receptor beta chains listed below, sequenced in a study of cytomegalovirus exposure and HLA in healthy donors. The PCR used 60 Vbeta and 13 Jbeta primers. Sequencing was performed with immunoSEQ multiplex PCR; in TCRdb, only in-frame clones are kept and a portion is missing. The table includes about 150,000 clones, around nine tenths detected once. Sequencing used PBMCs. The receptors derive from a woman under 30 in good health and CMV-seronegative.

The gene calls are TRBV2 and TRBJ2-7; D is possibly TRBD2 (5 bases). This CDR3 comprises 16 residues. Looked up from germline, CDR1 is SNHLY and CDR2 is FYNNEI. The V end was cut by 4 bases, the J end by 0 bases, with 16 bases between. CDR3 nucleotide sequence: TGTGCCAGCAGTGGCCTACTAGGTGTAAGCTCCTACGAGCAGTACTTC. It is translated as CASSGLLGVSSYEQYF.

The chain links TRBV6-5 to TRBJ2-3; 7 bases align to TRBD1. This CDR3 comprises 15 residues. V shed 6 bases and J 5 bases; nucleotides not matched to a gene: 11. The germline CDR1 and CDR2 sequences are MNHEY and SVGAGI. CDR3 coding DNA: TGTGCCAGCAGCAATCAAGACAGGGACAGAGATACGCAGTATTTT. Its translation: CASSNQDRDRDTQYF.

There are a few counts of this clone. This chain joins TRBV5-6 and TRBJ1-5; D might be TRBD1 (5 bases). The germline V gene has CDR1 SGHDT and CDR2 YYEEEE. The CDR3 is 14 amino acids. The V and J ends lost 4 bases and 4 bases respectively, with 12 bases between them. CDR3 sequence: CASSGGLGNQPQHF. CDR3 DNA sequence: TGTGCCAGCAGCGGGGGACTCGGGAATCAGCCCCAGCATTTT.

The genes are TRBV7-9 and TRBJ2-1, with D uncertain. CDR1 and CDR2 (germline): SEHNR, FQNEAQ (reference sequence). The CDR3 is 13 residues long. V lost 3 bases to trimming and J lost 8 bases, with 11 bases between them. CDR3 protein: CASSFGPVDEQFF. CDR3 coding DNA: TGTGCCAGCAGCTTTGGTCCGGTAGATGAGCAGTTCTTC. Based on the CDR3 plus reference TRBV7-9 and TRBJ2-1, the full variable domain is DTGVSQNPRHKITKRGQNVTFRCDPISEHNRLYWYRQTLGQGPEFLTYFQNEAQLEKSRLLSDRFSAERPKGSFSTLEIQRTEQGDSAMYLCASSFGPVDEQFFGPGTRLTVL.

The CDR3 sequence: CATSILRDINSDTQYF. The CDR3 DNA reads as TGTGCCACCAGCATCCTCCGGGACATTAACTCAGATACGCAGTATTTT. V and J are TRBV15 and TRBJ2-3, with a tentative D call TRBD1 (6 bases). The germline V gene encodes CDR1 LNHNV and CDR2 YYDKDF (reference sequence). The CDR3 extends over 16 amino acids. With 4 bases removed from V and 4 bases from J, the gap between germline ends came to 18 bases.

The chain has TRBV11-2 and TRBJ2-1; tentative D call: TRBD2 (5 bases). Germline-derived CDR1 and CDR2 are SGHAT and FQNNGV. The CDR3 consists of 13 residues. With 3 bases removed from V and 5 bases from J, the gap between germline ends came to 8 bases. The CDR3 region has the DNA TGTGCCAGCAGCTTCTTGGAGGACAATGAGCAGTTCTTC. This encodes CASSFLEDNEQFF.

This clone was observed a handful of times. The chain joins TRBV6-5 to TRBJ1-1; D remains ambiguous. The V end was cut by 10 bases, the J end by 0 bases, with 12 bases between. CDR1 and CDR2 (germline): MNHEY, SVGAGI. The CDR3 length is 13 residues. Written as DNA, the CDR3 is TGTGCCACCTGGAGGCAGCTGAACACTGAAGCTTTCTTT. It yields the protein CATWRQLNTEAFF.

V is TRBV6-6 and J is TRBJ2-7; TRBD2 might be the D (7 bases). The CDR3 runs to 13 residues. Germline V gene lookup returns CDR1 MNHNY and CDR2 SVGAGI (reference sequence). Deletions cut 7 bases from V and 7 bases from J, with 17 bases between. Written as DNA, the CDR3 is TGTGCCAGCACCCTACGGGGGGCAAGAGAGCAGTACTTC. Protein sequence: CASTLRGAREQYF.

The chain has TRBV2 and TRBJ2-3; 8 positions agree with TRBD2. J lost 6 bases, V lost 3 bases, and 5 bases had no gene match. This CDR3 region has 14 residues. The germline V gene encodes CDR1 SNHLY and CDR2 FYNNEI. CDR3 nucleotides: TGTGCCAGCAGTGATAGCGGGGTTAGGGATACGCAGTATTTT. This sequence encodes CASSDSGVRDTQYF.

This chain connects TRBV15 to TRBJ2-7, with TRBD1 matching over 8 bases. The CDR3 consists of 17 residues. The junction had 11 bases not matched to a gene; V was cut back by 3 bases and J by 1 base. Germline CDR1 LNHNV, CDR2 YYDKDF (reference sequence). CDR3 in amino acids: CATSRGPPGQESYEQYF. CDR3 nucleotides: TGTGCCACCAGCAGGGGACCTCCGGGACAGGAGTCCTACGAGCAGTACTTC. Using reference TRBV15 and TRBJ2-7 for the parts outside the CDR3, the full variable domain is DAMVIQNPRYQVTQFGKPVTLSCSQTLNHNVMYWYQQKSSQAPKLLFHYYDKDFNNEADTPDNFQSRRPNTSFCFLDIRSPGLGDTAMYLCATSRGPPGQESYEQYFGPGTRLTVT.

The chain couples TRBV19 to TRBJ2-3, with TRBD1 identical over 8 bases. The CDR3 covers 14 residues. Germline CDR1 LNHDA, CDR2 SQIVND (reference sequence). V lost 9 bases, J lost 0 bases, and 5 bases stayed unmatched. CDR3 sequence (DNA): TGTGCCAGCGCGGACAGGGCTAGCACAGATACGCAGTATTTT. Encoded protein: CASADRASTDTQYF.

A word on this clone: An end of the junction does not agree with germline; a read error may underlie this. CDR3 amino acids: CAGSSGQGSTDTQYF. The CDR3, as DNA: TGTGCCGGCAGTTCCGGACAGGGAAGCACAGATACGCAGTATTTT. J is TRBJ2-3 and V is TRBV6-5; 8 bases are shared with TRBD1. Germline values: CDR1 MNHEY, CDR2 SVGAGI. This CDR3 comprises 15 residues.

The chain is built from TRBV28 and TRBJ2-4; possibly TRBD2 for D (6 bases). Per germline, CDR1 MDHEN and CDR2 SYDVKM. Between the trimmed V and J ends, which lost 7 bases and 6 bases, there was a span of 19 bases. This CDR3 has 15 residues. Written as DNA, the CDR3 is TGTGCCAGCACCCTCGGGGGTAAAGAAGGAAACATTCAGTACTTC. It is translated as CASTLGGKEGNIQYF.

As regards this clone: An end of the junction does not agree with germline; a read error may underlie this. This rearrangement joins TRBV7-7 to TRBJ1-1; D is possibly TRBD1 (5 bases). Germline V CDR1 and CDR2: SSHAT, FNYEAQ (reference sequence). This CDR3 spans 18 amino acids. This chain's CDR3 is CASSLKERDPARDTEAFF. The CDR3 bases are TGTGCTAGCAGCTTAAAAGAGCGGGACCCGGCTAGGGACACTGAAGCTTTCTTT.

The chain recombines TRBV2 with TRBJ1-5; D perhaps matches TRBD1 (5 bases). This CDR3 is built from 13 residues. Germline V gives CDR1 SNHLY, CDR2 FYNNEI. V lost 6 bases, J lost 4 bases, and 10 bases lay in between. The CDR3 bases are TGTGCCAGCAGCAGGGACTCAAATCAGCCCCAGCATTTT. It codes for CASSRDSNQPQHF.

The rearrangement joins TRBV5-6 to TRBJ1-3, with TRBD1 as a possible D gene (5 bases). The CDR3 contains 18 residues. The germline V gene has CDR1 SGHDT and CDR2 YYEEEE. Trimming pared 0 bases from V and 2 bases from J, leaving 18 bases between. CDR3 in DNA: TGTGCCAGCAGCTTGGCCGGCAGGGAACTGTTTACTGGAAACACCATATATTTT. Translating it yields CASSLAGRELFTGNTIYF.

V and J are TRBV28 and TRBJ2-1; 10 bases map to TRBD2. In germline, CDR1 is MDHEN, CDR2 SYDVKM. This CDR3 has 15 residues. The V gene end was trimmed by 5 bases and the J gene end by 7 bases; junction bases not matched to a gene: 8. The CDR3 DNA reads TGTGCCAGCAGTCCCCAGCGGGAGGGACGGAATGAGCAGTTCTTC. Its protein product is CASSPQREGRNEQFF.

This clone was seen only once. The chain links TRBV27 to TRBJ1-3; D remains ambiguous. CDR3 length equals 13 residues. The germline V and J ends were trimmed by 8 bases and 0 bases, with 8 bases remaining between them. The germline V gene encodes CDR1 MNHEY and CDR2 SMNVEV (reference sequence). The CDR3 spells CASRSYSGNTIYF. The CDR3 DNA is TGTGCCAGCCGTAGCTACTCTGGAAACACCATATATTTT.

The chain employs TRBV7-9 and TRBJ1-1, with D perhaps matching TRBD1 (5 bases). This CDR3 region has 11 residues. Germline assignment: CDR1 SEHNR and CDR2 FQNEAQ (reference sequence). Trimming cost V 5 bases and J 8 bases, with 9 bases left between them. The CDR3 spells CASSVAGEAFF. DNA for the CDR3: TGTGCCAGCAGCGTTGCAGGGGAAGCTTTCTTT.

V is TRBV4-2 and J is TRBJ2-3; weak D call: TRBD1 (5 bases). V lost 0 bases to trimming and J lost 3 bases, with 7 bases between them. Germline lookup yields CDR1 LGHNA and CDR2 YNFKEQ. The length of the CDR3 is 14 residues. DNA of the CDR3: TGTGCCAGCAGCCAAGATAGGGGAACAGATACGCAGTATTTT. Protein sequence: CASSQDRGTDTQYF.

Written as DNA, the CDR3 is TGTGCCAGCAGCTTAGTGGGGACAGCTAATTCACCCCTCCACTTT. Protein: CASSLVGTANSPLHF. This rearrangement joins TRBV7-2 to TRBJ1-6; TRBD1 matches 7 bases. V lost 1 base and J lost 6; bases outside the gene matches: 3. The CDR3 length is 15 residues. Germline values: CDR1 SGHTA, CDR2 FQGNSA.

The V gene is TRBV11-3, the J gene TRBJ2-5; no firm D call. Trimming stripped 5 bases from V and 3 bases from J, with 13 bases between. Germline V gene data show CDR1 as SGHNT and CDR2 as YENEEA. The CDR3 covers 14 residues. The CDR3 DNA follows: TGTGCCAGCAGCCCGCACACGAATGAAGAGACCCAGTACTTC. This encodes CASSPHTNEETQYF.

This sequence joins TRBV28 and TRBJ1-2; D gene unclear. CDR3 size: 12 residues. Germline V gene data show CDR1 as MDHEN and CDR2 as SYDVKM. Trimming left V 2 bases short and J 7 bases short, with 8 bases between. The CDR3 is CASSLPPGGYTF. In DNA form, the CDR3 reads TGTGCCAGCAGTTTACCCCCCGGTGGCTACACCTTC.

DNA for the CDR3: TGTGCCAGCAGCTTACCAGACAGGGGCTACGAGCAGTACTTC. Protein product: CASSLPDRGYEQYF. This chain joins TRBV7-9 and TRBJ2-7; 8 nucleotides agree with TRBD1. This CDR3 comprises 14 residues. CDR1 SEHNR and CDR2 FQNEAQ come from the germline V gene (reference sequence). V shed 2 bases, J shed 3 bases, and the junction held 3 bases outside the gene matches.

The V gene is TRBV7-3, the J gene TRBJ1-1; 7 bases fit TRBD1. The junction had 8 bases not matched to a gene; V was cut back by 5 bases and J by 5 bases. The V gene's germline CDR1 is SGHTA and CDR2 FQGTGA. The length of the CDR3 is 14 residues. The chain's CDR3 is CASSPTGESTEAFF. The CDR3 region has the DNA TGTGCCAGCAGCCCAACAGGGGAATCAACTGAAGCTTTCTTT. Complete variable domain (other parts from reference TRBV7-3 and TRBJ1-1): GAGVSQTPSNKVTEKGKYVELRCDPISGHTALYWYRQSLGQGPEFLIYFQGTGAADDSGLPNDRFFAVRPEGSVSTLKIQRTERGDSAVYLCASSPTGESTEAFFGQGTRLTVV.

The chain is built from TRBV7-2 and TRBJ2-5, with TRBD2 identical over 9 bases. Germline-derived CDR1 and CDR2 are SGHTA and FQGNSA. The V segment lost 1 base and the J segment 1 base; nucleotides outside the gene matches: 4. The CDR3 has 16 amino acids. The CDR3 bases are TGTGCCAGCAGCTTAGGACCAGCGGGGGGCCAAGAGACCCAGTACTTC. The encoded protein is CASSLGPAGGQETQYF. Full variable domain (outside the CDR3, taken from reference TRBV7-2 and TRBJ2-5): GAGVSQSPSNKVTEKGKDVELRCDPISGHTALYWYRQSLGQGLEFLIYFQGNSAPDKSGLPSDRFSAERTGGSVSTLTIQRTQQEDSAVYLCASSLGPAGGQETQYFGPGTRLLVL.

This clone was seen more than once but under ten times. The CDR3 region is CASSVGTSTGELFF. Here the CDR3 DNA reads TGCGCCAGCAGCGTCGGGACTTCCACCGGGGAGCTGTTTTTT. V gene TRBV5-1 combines with J gene TRBJ2-2; weak D call: TRBD2 (6 bases). Germline assignment: CDR1 SGHRS and CDR2 YFSETQ. V shed 4 bases and J shed 4 bases, with 11 bases lying between them. CDR3 length: 14 amino acids.

The V call is TRBV10-3, the J call TRBJ1-5; no clear D gene. V lost 0 bases and J 6 bases, leaving 12 bases between the germline ends. From germline, CDR1 is ENHRY and CDR2 SYGVKD. The CDR3 covers 15 residues. The CDR3 bases are TGTGCCATCAGTGAGTCGATGGTGGAGGGTCAGCCCCAGCATTTT. Amino acids: CAISESMVEGQPQHF.

The chain combines TRBV27 with TRBJ1-1; no clear D. There are 13 residues in the CDR3. V dropped 3 bases and J dropped 1 base, with 6 bases sitting between them. Germline V gene lookup returns CDR1 MNHEY and CDR2 SMNVEV (reference sequence). The CDR3 protein is CASSLRPNTEAFF. DNA of the CDR3: TGTGCCAGCAGTTTGCGGCCGAACACTGAAGCTTTCTTT.

This clone is a singleton in its sample. This chain uses TRBV27 with TRBJ1-5, with 10 bases aligning to TRBD1. Germline-derived CDR1 and CDR2 are MNHEY and SMNVEV (reference sequence). Trimming removed 6 bases from V and 9 bases from J; junction bases left unmatched: 5. This CDR3 has 13 amino acids. The CDR3 nucleotides are TGTGCCAGCAGCCGGGACAGGGGATCGCCCCAGCATTTT. Translated, it gives CASSRDRGSPQHF.

J is TRBJ2-4 and V is TRBV30; D possibly corresponds to TRBD2 (5 bases). This CDR3 is built from 14 residues. CDR1 GTSNPN and CDR2 SVGIG come from the germline V gene (reference sequence). Trimming took off 1 base at V and 6 bases at J, with 13 bases between the two ends. The CDR3 bases are TGTGCCTGGAGTGGCCGGGGTGCCTTAAACATTCAGTACTTC. It specifies CAWSGRGALNIQYF.

This clone was picked up one time. The chain links TRBV15 to TRBJ1-5, with D unresolved. V gave up 5 bases and J gave up 5 bases, with 10 bases separating them. The CDR3 is made up of 13 amino acids. CDR1 and CDR2 (germline): LNHNV, YYDKDF (reference sequence). Here the CDR3 reads CATSQALDQPQHF. The DNA of the CDR3 is TGTGCCACCAGCCAAGCCCTCGATCAGCCCCAGCATTTT.